These 13 T cell receptor beta chains were sequenced from one sample in a study of T-cell reconstitution after alpha-beta-depleted transplantation in children. Construction of the TCRbeta library involved unique molecular identifiers. TCRdb reprocessed the PCR reads via MiXCR and lists one record per CDR3 protein. This table holds 670,000 or so distinct CDR3 sequences, roughly 13% found once. The specimen was PBMCs, collected before TCRalphabeta/CD19-depleted stem cell transplant. The receptors were sampled from a girl under 10 years old with congenital amegakaryocytic thrombocytopenia, due to receive a stem cell transplant.

This clonotype was seen a handful of times. This chain links TRBV5-1 with TRBJ1-5; the match to TRBD1 covers 7 bases. This CDR3 contains 15 residues. The germline CDR1 and CDR2 sequences are SGHRS and YFSETQ. The junction had 2 bases not matched to a gene; V was cut back by 0 bases and J by 2 bases. The CDR3 spells CASSLGQGRNQPQHF. In DNA form, the CDR3 reads TGCGCCAGCAGCTTGGGACAGGGTCGCAATCAGCCCCAGCATTTT.

This clonotype was seen a handful of times. The rearrangement links TRBV30 to TRBJ1-2; a possible D gene is TRBD1 (5 bases). CDR1 and CDR2 from the germline V gene are GTSNPN and SVGIG (reference sequence). The germline V and J ends were trimmed by 2 bases and 8 bases, with 9 bases remaining between them. CDR3 length: 11 amino acids. CDR3 region: CAWSQEGGYTF. Written as DNA, the CDR3 is TGTGCCTGGAGTCAGGAGGGGGGCTACACCTTC. Full variable domain (outside the CDR3, taken from reference TRBV30 and TRBJ1-2): SQTIHQWPATLVQPVGSPLSLECTVEGTSNPNLYWYRQAAGRGLQLLFYSVGIGQISSEVPQNLSASRPQDRQFILSSKKLLLSDSGFYLCAWSQEGGYTFGSGTRLTVV.

Ten or more counts support this clonotype. V and J are TRBV12-3 or TRBV12-4 and TRBJ2-7, with D uncertain. V lost 4 bases and J lost 7, with 11 bases in between. The CDR3 sequence is 12 residues long. The CDR3 is CASSSALGEQYF. Written as DNA, the CDR3 is TGTGCCAGCAGTTCGGCCTTGGGGGAGCAGTACTTC.

The chain joins TRBV11-2 to TRBJ2-3; 8 nucleotides agree with TRBD1. The trim removed 4 bases at V and 3 bases at J, leaving 12 bases unmatched. From germline, CDR1 is SGHAT and CDR2 FQNNGV. The CDR3 contains 17 residues. CDR3 nucleotides: TGTGCCAGCAGCTCATGGACAGGGCAATCGGTAACAGATACGCAGTATTTT. It is translated as CASSSWTGQSVTDTQYF. Supplemented by reference TRBV11-2 and TRBJ2-3, the full variable domain reads EAGVAQSPRYKIIEKRQSVAFWCNPISGHATLYWYQQILGQGPKLLIQFQNNGVVDDSQLPKDRFSAERLKGVDSTLKIQPAKLEDSAVYLCASSSWTGQSVTDTQYFGPGTRLTVL.

This clonotype was recorded many times. The V and J genes are TRBV5-1 and TRBJ2-1; 7 nucleotides match TRBD2. The CDR3 extends over 13 amino acids. Germline V gene lookup returns CDR1 SGHRS and CDR2 YFSETQ. V shed 5 bases and J 12 bases; nucleotides not matched to a gene: 11. The CDR3 sequence is CASRSGGGLVQFF. In DNA form, the CDR3 reads TGCGCCAGCAGGTCTGGGGGAGGGTTGGTGCAGTTCTTC. Using reference TRBV5-1 and TRBJ2-1 for the parts outside the CDR3, the full variable domain is KAGVTQTPRYLIKTRGQQVTLSCSPISGHRSVSWYQQTPGQGLQFLFEYFSETQRNKGNFPGRFSGRQFSNSRSEMNVSTLELGDSALYLCASRSGGGLVQFFGPGTRLTVL.

The J gene is TRBJ2-4, the V gene TRBV7-2; TRBD2 matches 11 bases. The CDR3 loop spans 14 amino acids. V was clipped by 5 bases and J by 8 bases; unmatched bases: 5. Germline V gene lookup returns CDR1 SGHTA and CDR2 FQGNSA. CDR3 sequence reads: CASSRTSGSDIQYF. As DNA, the CDR3 is TGTGCCAGCAGCAGAACTAGCGGGAGTGACATTCAGTACTTC.

Notes on this clonotype: A much bigger clone sits one base away, suggesting this may be a read error. The chain couples TRBV10-3 to TRBJ2-1, with a tentative D call TRBD1 (5 bases). Per the germline V gene, CDR1 is ENHRY and CDR2 is SYGVKD. The CDR3 is 13 residues long. The CDR3 nucleotides are TGTGCCATCGAAGGCGCAGGGTCGAATGAGCATTTCTTC. Encoded protein: CAIEGAGSNEHFF.

This clonotype was observed at least ten times. The V call is TRBV27, the J call TRBJ2-1; D perhaps matches TRBD2 (5 bases). CDR3 length equals 13 residues. Trimming left V 2 bases short and J 7 bases short, with 9 bases between. Germline CDR1 is MNHEY and CDR2 is SMNVEV (reference sequence). CDR3 sequence: CASSLAGRNEQFF. The CDR3 DNA reads TGTGCCAGCAGTTTAGCGGGCCGTAATGAGCAGTTCTTC.

This clonotype was seen repeatedly, ten times or more. The J gene is TRBJ2-2, the V gene TRBV10-1, with unresolved D. The CDR3 is made up of 14 amino acids. V shed 4 bases and J shed 0 bases, with 6 bases lying between them. Germline V lookup: CDR1 WNHNN, CDR2 SYGVQD (reference sequence). Written as DNA, the CDR3 is TGCGCCAGCAGTGCTCCCGCGAACACCGGGGAGCTGTTTTTT. This sequence encodes CASSAPANTGELFF.

The chain combines TRBV28 with TRBJ1-2; 11 bases match TRBD1. V lost 5 bases and J lost 5; bases outside the gene matches: 7. This CDR3 comprises 15 residues. Germline CDR1 is MDHEN and CDR2 is SYDVKM. This CDR3 is CASSQFRDRGYGYTF. Written as DNA, the CDR3 is TGTGCCAGCAGTCAATTCCGGGACAGGGGGTATGGCTACACCTTC.

This clonotype was seen just once. The CDR3 sequence is CASVPGGQGQETQYF. DNA of the CDR3: TGCGCCAGCGTCCCCGGCGGACAGGGACAAGAGACCCAGTACTTC. V usage is TRBV23-1 and J usage is TRBJ2-5; 8 nucleotides line up with TRBD1. TRBV23-1 is marked as an open reading frame, function uncertain. This CDR3 spans 15 amino acids. The J segment lost 2 bases and the V segment lost 8 bases, leaving 10 bases of the junction unmatched.

This clonotype was seen more than once but under ten times. The chain uses TRBV5-5 and TRBJ2-3; D is undetermined. The CDR3 extends over 14 amino acids. Between the trimmed V and J ends, which lost 0 bases and 4 bases, there was a span of 9 bases. Per the germline V gene, CDR1 is SGHKS and CDR2 is YYEKEE (reference sequence). CDR3 in amino acids: CASSLGARSDTQYF. The CDR3 nucleotides are TGTGCCAGCAGCTTGGGGGCGAGATCAGATACGCAGTATTTT.

V usage is TRBV29-1 and J usage is TRBJ2-7; tentative D call: TRBD1 (6 bases). CDR1 SQVTM and CDR2 ANQGSEA come from the germline V gene. The ends were cut back, 7 bases at V and 2 bases at J, with 12 bases in the middle. The CDR3 is 12 amino acids. CDR3: CSAVGHTYEQYF. DNA for the CDR3: TGCAGCGCCGTGGGACACACCTACGAGCAGTACTTC.